This T cell receptor beta chain appears in the sequencing data of a study of shared clonotypes between healthy human individuals. Regarding the study as a whole: Sampling was confined to blood; repertoires within tissues likely differ. Compared with clonotypes that all four donors shared, non-shared clonotypes had lower generation probabilities.

To note about this clone: Its antigen is as yet unknown.

This table comes from immunoSEQ multiplex PCR, and its TCRdb copy is limited to in-frame clones, with some not included. The data show fewer than 850,000 clones, 90% seen once. The ends were cut back, 4 bases at V and 4 bases at J, with 10 bases in the middle. This CDR3 contains 13 residues. Looked up from germline, CDR1 is MNHEY and CDR2 is SMNVEV (reference sequence). The V gene is TRBV27, the J gene TRBJ1-1, with D tentatively TRBD1 (5 bases). The sample comprised memory CD8+ T cells from PBMCs. The subset is: CD45RO+ cells pooled with CCR7-negative TemRA cells. This receptor was identified in a man aged 18 to 29 in good health. Some clones in this sample may be carry-over from other donors' samples. The CDR3 loop reads CASSWGTSTEAFF. The CDR3 nucleotides read TGTGCCAGCAGTTGGGGGACGAGCACTGAAGCTTTCTTT.